These 14 T cell receptor beta chains came from one sample sequenced in a study of pediatric ulcerative colitis. During colonoscopy, one to two rectal pinch biopsies were collected. Generated by immunoSEQ multiplex PCR, the TCRdb table keeps only in-frame clones and is missing some. The sample holds 16,000 or so clones, 70% to 80% seen once. Sample: gut tissue. The receptor set was obtained from a boy aged 5-17 years with moderate ulcerative colitis.

A few counts support this clone. The chain couples TRBV10-1 to TRBJ1-5; no reliable D call. CDR1 and CDR2 from the germline V gene are WNHNN and SYGVQD (reference sequence). The CDR3 length is 12 residues. The germline V and J ends were trimmed by 10 bases and 6 bases, with 13 bases remaining between them. CDR3 in amino acids: CATYPQLQPQHF. CDR3 in DNA: TGCGCCACCTACCCGCAGCTTCAGCCCCAGCATTTT.

This clone has a single count. The rearrangement joins TRBV2 to TRBJ1-1; D not resolved. CDR1 is SNHLY and CDR2 is FYNNEI in the germline V gene. The CDR3 length is 16 residues. V was clipped by 1 base and J by 2 bases, with 14 bases between them. In DNA, the CDR3 is TGTGCCAGCAGTGAAGGAGTTTGGGAGAGAAACACTGAAGCTTTCTTT. Translating gives CASSEGVWERNTEAFF.

The chain is built from TRBV7-8 and TRBJ2-1, with 10 bases lining up with TRBD1. From germline, CDR1 is SGHVS and CDR2 FQNEAQ. V shed 4 bases and J 5 bases; nucleotides not matched to a gene: 5. CDR3 length: 15 residues. In DNA, the CDR3 is TGTGCCAGCAGCTCCGGGACAGGGGCTAACAATGAGCAGTTCTTC. Its protein is CASSSGTGANNEQFF.

The chain has TRBV7-6 and TRBJ2-1; TRBD1 might be the D (5 bases). The CDR3 length is 17 residues. CDR1 is SGHVS and CDR2 is FNYEAQ in the germline V gene. Trimming pared 3 bases from V and 1 base from J, leaving 16 bases between. The CDR3 sequence: CASSFSVIQGSYNEQFF. The DNA for the CDR3 is TGTGCCAGCAGCTTCTCGGTCATTCAGGGTTCCTACAATGAGCAGTTCTTC.

The CDR3 protein is CASSMGLTSGSRYEQYF. CDR3 sequence (DNA): TGTGCCAGTAGTATGGGCCTCACTAGCGGGAGTCGGTACGAGCAGTACTTC. The rearrangement links TRBV19 to TRBJ2-7; 11 positions agree with TRBD2. CDR1 is LNHDA, CDR2 SQIVND, per germline (reference sequence). The V and J ends lost 3 bases and 4 bases, in that order; junction bases with no gene match: 11. There are 17 residues in the CDR3.

The rearrangement uses TRBV28 and TRBJ1-2, with a weak D call TRBD1 (5 bases). This CDR3 is built from 15 residues. Germline V gene sequence: CDR1 MDHEN, CDR2 SYDVKM. Trimming took 3 bases from V and 5 from J, leaving 16 bases between them. The CDR3 is CASSLVSGLGYGYTF. The CDR3 nucleotides read TGTGCCAGCAGTTTGGTTTCAGGGTTGGGGTATGGCTACACCTTC.

The chain couples TRBV5-1 to TRBJ1-1; 8 bases are a match to TRBD1. CDR3 length: 14 residues. V lost 3 bases and J lost 5; bases outside the gene matches: 6. Germline V lookup: CDR1 SGHRS, CDR2 YFSETQ. CDR3 DNA sequence: TGCGCCAGCAGCTGGGCAGGGGGCTATACTGAAGCTTTCTTT. Its protein is CASSWAGGYTEAFF.

The chain couples TRBV5-4 to TRBJ2-3; the match to TRBD1 covers 10 bases. Trimming took 6 bases from V and 4 from J; bases not matched to a gene: 8. The CDR3 sequence is 15 residues long. Germline V gives CDR1 SGHNT, CDR2 YYREEE (reference sequence). The CDR3 is CASTRGQGEADTQYF. The CDR3, as DNA: TGTGCCAGCACCCGAGGACAGGGGGAGGCAGATACGCAGTATTTT.

The chain is built from TRBV15 and TRBJ1-1, with no clear D. Germline V gene sequence: CDR1 LNHNV, CDR2 YYDKDF (reference sequence). V lost 0 bases to trimming and J lost 1 base, with 3 bases between them. This CDR3 has 13 residues. CDR3 sequence reads: CATSRETNTEAFF. CDR3 bases: TGTGCCACCAGCAGAGAAACGAACACTGAAGCTTTCTTT.

The chain uses TRBV5-4 and TRBJ2-1, with 9 bases identical to TRBD1. Germline V gene lookup returns CDR1 SGHNT and CDR2 YYREEE (reference sequence). This CDR3 is built from 16 residues. With 4 bases clipped from V and 5 bases from J, the junction kept 10 bases outside the gene matches. CDR3 coding DNA: TGTGCCAGCAGCCAACATCCGGGGACAGGGAACAATGAGCAGTTCTTC. Protein: CASSQHPGTGNNEQFF.

CDR3 nucleotide sequence: TGCGCCAGTGCTAGGTTGGGGGAGCAGTTCTTC. It encodes CASARLGEQFF. V and J are TRBV5-1 and TRBJ2-1; D unclear. V was cut by 8 bases and J by 10 bases, with 13 bases left in between. Per the germline V gene, CDR1 is SGHRS and CDR2 is YFSETQ. The CDR3 loop spans 11 amino acids.

V usage is TRBV19 and J usage is TRBJ2-1; either TRBD1 or TRBD2 may supply D (7 bases each). Germline V CDR1 and CDR2: LNHDA, SQIVND (reference sequence). The CDR3 sequence is 17 residues long. V lost 4 bases and J 0 bases, leaving 16 bases between the germline ends. The CDR3 region has the DNA TGTGCCAGTAGTACCCTGGGAGGGGGCATCTCCTACAATGAGCAGTTCTTC. It is translated as CASSTLGGGISYNEQFF.

This clone was counted a few times. V gene TRBV29-1 combines with J gene TRBJ2-7; TRBD1 is a possible D gene (5 bases). Trimming cost V 4 bases and J 0 bases, with 13 bases left between them. Germline V gene lookup returns CDR1 SQVTM and CDR2 ANQGSEA. CDR3 length equals 14 residues. CDR3 in DNA: TGCAGCGTTGTGGGGCAGGAGAGCTCCTACGAGCAGTACTTC. This encodes CSVVGQESSYEQYF.

This clone was recorded only once. The chain has TRBV19 and TRBJ1-5; no definite D call. There are 16 residues in the CDR3. V lost 8 bases and J 1 base, leaving 18 bases between the germline ends. Looked up from germline, CDR1 is LNHDA and CDR2 is SQIVND (reference sequence). As DNA, the CDR3 is TGTGCCAGTCAGTCGCTTGTAGACCACAGCAATCAGCCCCAGCATTTT. Amino acids: CASQSLVDHSNQPQHF.